The source of this TCR beta chain is a study of CXCR3-negative and CXCR3-positive naive CD8 T cells. Whole-study findings and limits: After cryopreservation, CXCR3 expression dropped partially; most assays used fresh PBMCs. Both of the naive subsets showed about the same high diversity, but memory CD8+ cells had much less. Higher TRB CDR3 hydrophobicity marked CXCR3-positive naive cells relative to CXCR3-negative naive cells.

The authors prepared UMI-labeled TRB cDNA libraries by 5' RACE. TCRdb reanalyzed the 5' RACE reads and collapses them to one entry per CDR3 protein, without DNA. The sample data list approximately 100,000 distinct CDR3 sequences. As for this clonotype: The antigen remains undetermined.

This CDR3 contains 14 residues. Germline CDR1 and CDR2: SGHDT and YYEEEE. Material for sequencing was naive CXCR3+ CD8+ T cells from blood. This sample's subset: CD45RO-CCR7+CD27+CD95- naive CD8+ T cells expressing CXCR3 (TNR3+). The TCR comes from a human donor in good health. Some clones in this sample may be carry-over from other donors' samples. The J gene is TRBJ1-1, the V gene TRBV5-6; the D gene TCRdb calls, TRBD1, cannot be checked with no DNA. The CDR3 sequence: CASSRTGELTEAFF.